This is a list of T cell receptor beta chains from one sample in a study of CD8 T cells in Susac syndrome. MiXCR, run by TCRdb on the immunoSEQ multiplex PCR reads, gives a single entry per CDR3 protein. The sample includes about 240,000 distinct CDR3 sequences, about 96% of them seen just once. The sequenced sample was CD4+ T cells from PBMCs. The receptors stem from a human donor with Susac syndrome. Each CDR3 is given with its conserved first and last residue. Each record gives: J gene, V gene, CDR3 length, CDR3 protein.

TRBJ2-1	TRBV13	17	CASSRPNFGQAYNEQFF
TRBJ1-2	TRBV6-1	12	CASVGQGFGYTF
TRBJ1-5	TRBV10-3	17	CAISSSLRGIGNQPQHF
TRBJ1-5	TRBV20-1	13	CSAAQDRDQPQHF
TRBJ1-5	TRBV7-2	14	CASSKGGSNQPQHF
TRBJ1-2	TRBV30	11	CAWSTGHGYTF
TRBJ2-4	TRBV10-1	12	CASSESAGIQYF
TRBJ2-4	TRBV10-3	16	CAISELLAGRKNIQYF
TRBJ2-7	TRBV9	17	CASSAGGTSGSWYEQYF
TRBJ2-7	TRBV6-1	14	CASSLSRGNYEQYF
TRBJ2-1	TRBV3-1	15	CASSQGTSSYNEQFF
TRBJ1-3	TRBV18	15	CASSPQDFSGNTIYF
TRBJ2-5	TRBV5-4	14	CASTARGLQETQYF
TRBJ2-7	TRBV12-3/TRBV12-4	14	CASSFGGALYEQYF
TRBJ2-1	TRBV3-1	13	CASSQGGLSEQFF
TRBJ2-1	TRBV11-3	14	CASSLSSWGNEQFF
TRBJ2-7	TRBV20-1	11	CSALAEYEQYF
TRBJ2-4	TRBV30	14	CACSPGQAKNIQYF
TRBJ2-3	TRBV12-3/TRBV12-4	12	CASSPSVDTQYF
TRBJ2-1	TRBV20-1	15	CSARARRLAGYEQFF
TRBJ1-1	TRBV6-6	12	CASSYLGEEAFF
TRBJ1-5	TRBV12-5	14	CASAHGGSNQPQHF
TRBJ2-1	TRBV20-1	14	CSARVAPGYNEQFF
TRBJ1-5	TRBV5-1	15	CASSLGGLVNQPQHF
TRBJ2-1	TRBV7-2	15	CASSLASGFYNEQFF
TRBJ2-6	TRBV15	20	CATSNTWGRGLQGGANVLTF
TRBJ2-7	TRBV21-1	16	CASSKGLAGAQDEQYF
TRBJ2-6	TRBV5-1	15	CASSFESSGANVLTF
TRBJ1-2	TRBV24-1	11	CATSAGYGYTF
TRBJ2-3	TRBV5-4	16	CASSRLVRESGDTQYF
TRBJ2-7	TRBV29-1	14	CSRSALDRAHEQYF
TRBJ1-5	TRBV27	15	CASSLGGPGYQPQHF
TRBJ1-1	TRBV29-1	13	CSVETGGNTEAFF
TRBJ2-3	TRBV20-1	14	CSAYLAGGPDTQYF
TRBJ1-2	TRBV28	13	CASSLDTPVGYTF
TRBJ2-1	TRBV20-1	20	CSARVRPSGRSQGAYNEQFF
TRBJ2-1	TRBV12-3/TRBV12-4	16	CASSLAATSGYNEQFF
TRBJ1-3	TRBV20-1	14	CSAIRDSSGNTIYF
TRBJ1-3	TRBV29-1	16	CSVSDRGLIIEDTIYF
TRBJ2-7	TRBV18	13	CASSPRTAYEQYF
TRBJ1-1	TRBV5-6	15	CASSQRTGLNTEAFF
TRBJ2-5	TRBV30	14	CACATSGNVETQYF
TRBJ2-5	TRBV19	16	CASSNPLLPKQETQYF
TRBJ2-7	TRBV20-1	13	CSASPGPSYEQYF
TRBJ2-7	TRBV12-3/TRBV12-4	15	CASSSQGAVRYEQYF
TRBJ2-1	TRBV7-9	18	CASSSKDREEELYNEQFF
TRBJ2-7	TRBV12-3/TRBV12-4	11	CASSPGRTTYF
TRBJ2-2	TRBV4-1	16	CASSQVPTTNTGELFF
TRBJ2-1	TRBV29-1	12	CSHNYRLDEQFF